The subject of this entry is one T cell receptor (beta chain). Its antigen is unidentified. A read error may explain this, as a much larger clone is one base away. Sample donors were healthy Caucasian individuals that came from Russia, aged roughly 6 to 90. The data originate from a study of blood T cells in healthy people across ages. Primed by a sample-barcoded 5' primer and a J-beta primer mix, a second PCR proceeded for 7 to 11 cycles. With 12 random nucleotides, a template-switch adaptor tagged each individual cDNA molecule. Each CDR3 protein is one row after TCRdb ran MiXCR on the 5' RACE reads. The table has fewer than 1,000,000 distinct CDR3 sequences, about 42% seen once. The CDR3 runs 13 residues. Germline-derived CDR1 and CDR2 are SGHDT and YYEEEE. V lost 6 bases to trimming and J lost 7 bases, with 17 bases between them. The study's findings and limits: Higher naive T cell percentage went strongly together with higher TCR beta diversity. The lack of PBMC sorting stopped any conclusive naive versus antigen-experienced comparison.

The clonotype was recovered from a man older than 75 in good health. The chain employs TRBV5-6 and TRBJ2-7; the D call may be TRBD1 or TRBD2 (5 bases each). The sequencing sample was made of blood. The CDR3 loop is CASTEGRFNEQYF. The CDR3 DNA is TGTGCCAGCACCGAGGGACGGTTCAATGAGCAGTACTTC.